This T cell receptor beta chain was captured in a study of prognosis after radiotherapy for stage I lung cancer (dated by TCRdb to about 2021). For the wider study: Between early 2018 and early 2019, approximately 20 stage I NSCLC patients were enrolled in Nanjing, China. In fourteen patients the disease was a newly diagnosed primary stage I lung tumor, whereas about 5 had oligometastatic NSCLC following surgical resection of the primary tumor. Every patient was regarded as medically inoperable, because of comorbidities in some 13 cases and refusal of surgery in six to eight cases. The cohort included about twelve men and five to seven women, with a median age of around 70 years and a range of about 50 to 85 years. Tumor histology was squamous cell carcinoma in more than 5 patients and adenocarcinoma in about a dozen. Image-guided IMRT or VMAT was used to deliver SBRT in 3 to 5 fractions at a biologically effective dose of at least 100 Gy. In every patient, SBRT was given without any concurrent therapy. After SBRT, distant metastases developed in about 20% of the 19 patients at a median of approximately seven months, while the remaining 15 patients had no significant progression. Peripheral blood TCR beta repertoires were profiled in stage I NSCLC patients before and after stereotactic body radiotherapy, and the repertoires were related to distant failure. The study took one blood sample before SBRT and one after SBRT from each of roughly 20 patients and sequenced all 40 or so samples. The paper as a whole reports these results and caveats: No adjustment for multiple comparisons was applied to any of the reported P values. The small cohort and short follow-up limited the study, so independent validation of the findings is needed. TRBV and TRBJ usage frequencies reportedly varied with metastasis status, involving two V genes at baseline and nine V and two J genes after SBRT. After SBRT, the count of unique TCR clones dropped from a median of around 9,300 beforehand to 6,000 to 7,500 afterward (Wilcoxon paired P=0.011). Post-SBRT Shannon entropy and its change from baseline were lower in patients who developed distant metastases; baseline Shannon entropy was not associated with metastases. No determination of tumor specificity was made for expanded TCR clones.

A history of other malignancies or of prior chemotherapy or radiotherapy was absent in all patients, and node-negative disease was shown on CT and PET/CT in all patients. At each of two time points, about 6 milliliters of peripheral venous blood were collected into EDTA tubes. Ficoll-Paque Plus density-gradient centrifugation was used to isolate PBMCs. Right after collection, samples were kept at -80 degrees C until analysis. Taken from the germline V gene, the CDR1 and CDR2 loops are MNHNS and SASEGT. After removal of 4 bases from V and 8 bases from J, the junction retains 13 bases not matched to a gene. Inclusive of the bounding cysteine and phenylalanine, the CDR3 is 18 residues long. The entry retains the CDR3 DNA only, 54 bases that are in frame from base 1. Two rounds of multiplex PCR on genomic DNA were used to amplify the TCR beta CDR3 region. The first PCR round used primers specific to each TRBV and TRBJ gene, with sequences filed in Chinese patent CN105087789A. Universal primers were used in the second round of PCR. The Roche High Pure PCR Template Preparation Kit was used to extract genomic DNA from the frozen PBMCs. Libraries were sequenced paired-end with 151 bp reads on an Illumina HiSeq 3000. The authors' analysis ran thus. CutAdapt was used to discard raw reads that did not contain the multiplex PCR primer sequences. High-quality paired reads were merged into contigs with PEAR. By alignment to reference sequences, MiXCR assigned TRB V, D and J gene segments to each contig. CDR3 sequences were clustered by base quality and sequence similarity to remove sequencing errors. Shannon entropy normalized by the natural log of productive TCR sequence number was used as the measure of diversity. One minus Shannon entropy divided by the natural log of the number of unique clonotypes was used as the definition of clonality. The Youden index of ROC curves was used to select progression-free survival cut-offs for repertoire metrics, and analyses were performed in R 3.5.3. TCRdb itself trimmed the public reads at Q25 with fastp, ran MiXCR and retained productive beta chains. Each CDR3 protein appears once, grouped with its most common genes and DNA. TCRdb, not the authors, supplied the V and J calls. The sample yields around 13,000 distinct CDR3 sequences; about 43% were counted once. The top ten constitute 40% of the sample.

Regarding this clonotype: Which antigen it targets is not known. No much larger clone exists at a distance of one base, and base qualities are not known.

This TCR came from a donor of 50 years or more with non-small cell lung cancer. The sample in question was PBMCs, obtained before or after stereotactic body radiation therapy (not recorded which). The sequence joins TRBV6-1 to TRBJ2-1; 14 bases in the junction line up with TRBD2. The DNA reads TGTGCCAGCAGTGTACGACTAGCGGGAGGGCCCTCATACGATGAGCAGTTCTTC. The resulting protein is CASSVRLAGGPSYDEQFF.